The clone carrying this T cell receptor (beta chain) was detected once. What it recognizes is unknown. The data originate from a study of somatic mutations in cytotoxic T cells in rheumatoid arthritis. Study in general: Using a FACSAria II or Sony SH800, a portion of the V beta antibody-stained T-cell populations were flow-sorted at nearly 100% purity, and among those populations were V beta1+ cells that were then sequenced for TCRB. General observations from the study: CD8+ T cells showed clonality that did not differ significantly between patients with rheumatoid arthritis and age-matched healthy controls.

In the study's own analysis: Matching between patient CD8+ clones larger than 1% and published virus-specific TCRB sequences was rare. This table comes from immunoSEQ multiplex PCR, and its TCRdb copy is limited to in-frame clones, with some not included. V, J and clone size were drawn from that table, and D and trimming were deduced from the DNA. The data contain 13,000 to 15,000 clones, just under 80% of them seen just once; the ten biggest clones take up 6.5% to 7.5%. Germline V gives CDR1 MDHEN, CDR2 SYDVKM. CDR3 size: 13 residues. After removal of 8 bases from V and 5 bases from J, the junction contained 4 bases not matched to a gene.

V is TRBV28 and J is TRBJ2-5, with TRBD2 matching over 11 bases. The TCR sequence derives from an adult with rheumatoid arthritis. Sequencing input: CD8+ T cells sorted from blood. CDR3 DNA: TGTGCCAGCGGACCTAGCGGGGGGGAGACCCAGTACTTC. Protein: CASGPSGGETQYF.